These 15 T cell receptor beta chains were all obtained from the same sample, sequenced in a study of T cells in Graves' hyperthyroidism and ophthalmopathy. Amplification of TCR beta CDR3 regions was performed using RNA transcripts as template. HTBI primers were employed in a first-round RT-PCR of the TCR CDR3. In TCRdb, the multiplex PCR reads were re-called with MiXCR into one record per CDR3 protein. Of about 480,000 distinct CDR3 sequences listed, roughly an eighth are singletons. Material for sequencing was blood. These receptors all stem from a woman between 18 and 30 years old with Graves' hyperthyroidism.

This clonotype has a count of ten or more. The J gene is TRBJ1-2, the V gene TRBV18; D gene unclear. CDR3 length: 13 amino acids. V gave up 0 bases and J gave up 8 bases, with 10 bases separating them. Germline CDR1 is KGHSH and CDR2 is LQKENI. CDR3 loop: CASSPPLKLGYTF. CDR3 sequence (DNA): TGTGCCAGCTCACCACCGTTGAAGCTGGGCTACACCTTC.

Ten or more counts support this clonotype. This sequence joins TRBV30 and TRBJ1-5; D is perhaps TRBD1 (6 bases). Trimming left V 3 bases short and J 7 bases short, with 19 bases between. Germline loops: CDR1 GTSNPN, CDR2 SVGIG (reference sequence). The CDR3 is 15 amino acids. The CDR3 DNA follows: TGTGCCTGGAGCGTGCAAACAGGGTATGGACAGCCCCAGCATTTT. This sequence encodes CAWSVQTGYGQPQHF. The full variable domain, with the rest looked up from reference TRBV30 and TRBJ1-5, is SQTIHQWPATLVQPVGSPLSLECTVEGTSNPNLYWYRQAAGRGLQLLFYSVGIGQISSEVPQNLSASRPQDRQFILSSKKLLLSDSGFYLCAWSVQTGYGQPQHFGDGTRLSIL.

This clonotype was counted ten times or more. The CDR3 DNA reads TGTGCCAGCAGTTTAAGCCCCTTTCAGCTCAAGTTCTTC. It yields the protein CASSLSPFQLKFF. The V call is TRBV27, the J call TRBJ2-1; D is unclear. There are 13 residues in the CDR3. Trimming cost V 2 bases and J 14 bases, with 16 bases left between them. CDR1 is MNHEY and CDR2 is SMNVEV in the germline V gene (reference sequence).

Worth noting for this clonotype: Just one base apart from a much larger clone, this may be a read error. Here the CDR3 omits its conserved ending phenylalanine or tryptophan, so a read error is the likely source. The chain has TRBV7-9 and TRBJ2-3; D is unresolved. The CDR3 sequence is 15 residues long. V gave up 5 bases and J gave up 0 bases, with 12 bases separating them. Germline CDR1 is SEHNR and CDR2 is FQNEAQ (reference sequence). In nucleotides, the CDR3 is TGTGCCAGCAGCCTGCAACTGATCAGCACAGATACGCAGTATCTT. It translates to CASSLQLISTDTQYL.

This clonotype has ten or more counts. The chain has TRBV29-1 and TRBJ1-1, with no clear D. The V gene lost 4 bases and the J gene lost 5 bases, with 17 bases spanning the gap. Per germline, CDR1 SQVTM and CDR2 ANQGSEA. This CDR3 is built from 14 residues. The CDR3 coding sequence is TGCAGCGTTGGCTTCTCGGTCTCTGTTACTGAAGCTTTCTTT. Protein: CSVGFSVSVTEAFF.

In its sample, this clonotype was seen many times. V gene TRBV9 combines with J gene TRBJ1-1; no reliable D call. Germline V CDR1 and CDR2: SGDLS, YYNGEE. Trimming removed 3 bases from V and 4 bases from J, with 13 bases in between. This CDR3 region has 14 residues. CDR3 DNA: TGTGCCAGCAGCGGGGTTTTGACTAGCACTGAAGCTTTCTTT. Translated, it gives CASSGVLTSTEAFF.

This clonotype was counted ten times or more. The chain employs TRBV27 and TRBJ1-2; D might be TRBD1 (5 bases). V was shortened by 0 bases and J by 4 bases, with 18 bases between the two germline ends. Germline values: CDR1 MNHEY, CDR2 SMNVEV (reference sequence). The CDR3 sequence is 17 residues long. The CDR3 is CASSLSWGENPLYGYTF. Written as DNA, the CDR3 is TGTGCCAGCAGTTTATCTTGGGGGGAGAATCCCCTCTATGGCTACACCTTC.

The table lists this clonotype with many counts. This rearrangement joins TRBV27 to TRBJ1-1; the D gene is possibly TRBD1 (5 bases). The CDR3 sequence is 16 residues long. CDR1 and CDR2 from the germline V gene are MNHEY and SMNVEV (reference sequence). The V end lost 5 bases, the J end lost 4 bases, and 20 bases lay between the germline ends. CDR3 region: CASSDIHIGAPTEAFF. CDR3 bases: TGTGCCAGCAGTGATATCCACATCGGGGCCCCCACTGAAGCTTTCTTT.

The sample holds many counts of this clonotype. This chain connects TRBV10-1 to TRBJ2-7; perhaps TRBD1 as D (5 bases). The CDR3 spans 13 residues. Germline V gene lookup returns CDR1 WNHNN and CDR2 SYGVQD (reference sequence). The V and J ends lost 4 bases and 2 bases respectively, with 9 bases between them. As DNA, the CDR3 is TGCGCCAGCAGTGGACAGCCGCCCTACGAGCAGTACTTC. Residues: CASSGQPPYEQYF.

This clonotype came up many times. The chain combines TRBV3-1 with TRBJ2-3; 7 bases map to TRBD1. The CDR3 consists of 17 residues. In germline, CDR1 is LGHDT, CDR2 YNNKEL (reference sequence). The ends lost 2 bases at V and 0 bases at J; junction bases unmatched: 8. The CDR3 DNA follows: TGTGCCAGCAGCCAAAAGGCCCCGACAGGGAGCACAGATACGCAGTATTTT. This encodes CASSQKAPTGSTDTQYF.

Ten or more counts support this clonotype. The chain is built from TRBV30 and TRBJ2-1; TRBD2 agrees at 8 bases. The CDR3 covers 15 residues. Germline V lookup: CDR1 GTSNPN, CDR2 SVGIG (reference sequence). J lost 7 bases, V lost 6 bases, and 14 bases had no gene match. The CDR3 DNA follows: TGTGCCTGTACAATGAGCGGGAGTTCATGGAATGAGCAGTTCTTC. Encoded protein: CACTMSGSSWNEQFF.

This clonotype was seen at least ten times. The chain joins TRBV7-3 to TRBJ2-1; TRBD2 matches at 7 bases. This CDR3 spans 16 amino acids. Losses at the gene ends were 3 bases for V and 8 bases for J; bases not matched to a gene: 13. Germline V gene data show CDR1 as SGHTA and CDR2 as FQGTGA. CDR3 DNA: TGTGCCAGCAGCTTCCGACTAGCTGATAATGGGGATGAGCAGTTCTTC. Its protein product is CASSFRLADNGDEQFF.

The chain has TRBV10-2 and TRBJ2-6; TRBD2 is a possible D gene (6 bases). V shed 2 bases and J shed 0 bases, with 14 bases lying between them. The V gene's germline CDR1 is WSHSY and CDR2 SAAADI. The CDR3 runs to 18 residues. CDR3 nucleotides: TGCGCCAGCAGTGAGAACCTGGGACTGACCTCTGGGGCCAACGTCCTGACTTTC. Translated: CASSENLGLTSGANVLTF.

This clonotype was observed a single time. The junction does not match germline at one end; this may be a read error. The CDR3, as DNA: TGTGCCAGCATCCGAACCTGGGAGAGCTCTGGGAACACCATATATTTT. Translation: CASIRTWESSGNTIYF. The genes are TRBV14 and TRBJ1-3, with D unresolved. Germline V CDR1 and CDR2: SGHDN, FVKESK. This CDR3 contains 16 residues.

The rearrangement joins TRBV4-1 to TRBJ2-7, with D perhaps given as TRBD1 or TRBD2 (5 bases each). V was clipped by 2 bases and J by 1 base, with 15 bases between them. The germline V gene has CDR1 MGHRA and CDR2 YSYEKL. The CDR3 sequence is 16 residues long. The DNA of the CDR3 is TGCGCCAGCAGCCAACTCCCCGGGACGGTATCCTACGAGCAGTACTTC. Translated, it gives CASSQLPGTVSYEQYF.